This is a list of T cell receptor beta chains from one sample in a study of T cells after yellow fever vaccination. TCRdb re-analysed the 5' RACE reads in MiXCR, keeping a single row per CDR3 protein. The repertoire has about 340,000 distinct CDR3 sequences, approximately 13% of them found once; the top ten carry 2.5% to 4%. The input for sequencing was CD4+ T cells sorted from PBMCs, taken 15 days after the yellow fever booster vaccination. Receptors originate from a man aged 18-30 years who received the YFV17D yellow fever vaccine. The CDR3 runs from the conserved cysteine through the conserved F or W. A D gene is named only where the DNA matches it firmly. A clone size is listed for some rows: how often the clone was seen (once, few, many), or a class if it is expanded.

TRBV5-5	.	few	TRBJ1-5	CASSVEQGIPNQPQHF	TGTGCCAGCAGCGTTGAGCAGGGTATCCCGAATCAGCCCCAGCATTTT
TRBV12-3/TRBV12-4	.	few	TRBJ1-1	CASKYREGAFF	TGTGCCAGCAAGTACAGGGAAGGGGCTTTCTTT
TRBV19	TRBD2	few	TRBJ2-1	CASRREAGAPLF	TGTGCCAGCCGTCGGGAAGCGGGGGCTCCTCTCTTC
TRBV19	TRBD1	.	TRBJ1-1	CASIETGLFGEAFF	TGTGCCAGTATTGAGACAGGGCTGTTTGGTGAAGCTTTCTTT
TRBV12-3/TRBV12-4	.	few	TRBJ1-1	CASSLQVGSDTEAFF	TGTGCCAGCAGTTTACAGGTTGGCTCGGACACTGAAGCTTTCTTT
TRBV20-1	TRBD1	few	TRBJ1-6	CSALGQLNSPLHF	TGCAGTGCACTGGGACAGCTAAATTCACCCCTCCACTTT
TRBV9	.	.	TRBJ2-5	CASSVDGSKTQYF	TGTGCCAGCAGCGTAGACGGTTCAAAGACCCAGTACTTC
TRBV5-1	.	.	TRBJ2-4	CASSLDPVNIQYF	TGCGCCAGCAGCTTGGATCCCGTAAACATTCAGTACTTC
TRBV6-1	TRBD2	few	TRBJ2-3	CASSGRAGRTDTQYF	TGTGCCAGCAGTGGGAGAGCGGGACGCACAGATACGCAGTATTTT
TRBV5-5	.	.	TRBJ2-1	CASSLRLASSYNEQFF	TGTGCCAGCAGCTTGAGGCTAGCGAGCTCCTACAATGAGCAGTTCTTC
TRBV6-1	.	.	TRBJ1-1	CASSPSGGSRAEAFF	TGTGCCAGCAGTCCTAGTGGGGGTTCGAGGGCTGAAGCTTTCTTT
TRBV7-3	TRBD1	few	TRBJ2-3	CASSSPDRDFSDTQYF	TGTGCCAGCAGCTCCCCGGACAGGGATTTTTCAGATACGCAGTATTTT
TRBV4-2	TRBD1	few	TRBJ2-2	CASSQVRQGPGELFF	TGTGCCAGCAGCCAGGTTAGACAGGGCCCCGGGGAGCTGTTTTTT
TRBV27	.	few	TRBJ2-7	CASSLWGAGLYEQYF	TGTGCCAGCAGTTTATGGGGTGCTGGTCTCTACGAGCAGTACTTC
TRBV11-2	.	.	TRBJ1-2	CASSLDRMGGYTF	TGTGCCAGCAGCTTAGATCGAATGGGGGGCTACACCTTC
TRBV4-1	TRBD1	.	TRBJ1-6	CASSQISGGGETYSPLHF	TGCGCCAGCAGCCAGATTTCAGGGGGTGGGGAGACCTACTCACCCCTCCACTTT